This T cell receptor (beta chain) was identified in a study of cytomegalovirus exposure and HLA in healthy donors. A single count supports this clone. Trimming removed 4 bases at V and 1 base at J, with 13 bases between. Germline V gives CDR1 LNHDA, CDR2 SQIVND (reference sequence). This CDR3 spans 15 amino acids. In the PCR, 60 Vbeta and 13 Jbeta primers were used. This table comes from immunoSEQ multiplex PCR, and its TCRdb copy is limited to in-frame clones, with some not included. The table records 150,000 to 200,000 clones, around 80% of them present only once. This sequence originates from a girl aged 5-17 years in good health and CMV-seropositive. Sequenced material: PBMCs. The V and J genes are TRBV19 and TRBJ1-1; the D is unclear. The CDR3 nucleotides are TGTGCCAGTAGTAGAGCGGGATACTCGAACACTGAAGCTTTCTTT. Translation: CASSRAGYSNTEAFF.